The clone carrying this T cell receptor (beta chain) was counted only a few times. As yet, its antigen is unknown. Trimming cost V 2 bases and J 7 bases; bases outside gene matches: 10. Germline V gene lookup returns CDR1 SGHTA and CDR2 FQGNSA. The CDR3 is 15 residues long. The sample originates from a study of beta chain features in type 1 diabetes. Points from the study as a whole: There were fewer insertions and more deletions at the VDJ junctions of type 1 diabetes patients.

Expressed TCRB transcripts were sequenced because the isolated RNA had all been reverse transcribed beforehand. Measured with immunoSEQ multiplex PCR; TCRdb has only the in-frame clones, and not every one. There are about 220,000 clones in the sample; 11% occur only once, and 1% to 1.5% lies in the top ten. This sequence originates from a young man in good health. The sequenced material came from central memory CD4+ T cells from blood. The chain links TRBV7-2 to TRBJ2-5; the match to TRBD2 covers 7 bases. The CDR3 DNA reads as TGTGCCAGCAGCTTATCGGGAGGCCCGGCAGGGACCCAGTACTTC. Translation gives CASSLSGGPAGTQYF. The complete variable domain, with remaining parts taken from reference TRBV7-2 and TRBJ2-5, reads GAGVSQSPSNKVTEKGKDVELRCDPISGHTALYWYRQSLGQGLEFLIYFQGNSAPDKSGLPSDRFSAERTGGSVSTLTIQRTQQEDSAVYLCASSLSGGPAGTQYFGPGTRLLVL.